This entry is about one T cell receptor beta chain. The data derive from a study of blood T cell repertoires in COVID-19. Study context: From T cells, B-cell-depleted T cells, or PBMCs came the material, which was cDNA or gDNA.

This CDR3 is built from 15 residues. Trimming shortened V by 2 bases and J by 5 bases, and 14 bases separated the two germline ends. Germline values: CDR1 SGDLS, CDR2 YYNGEE. Original analysis: Amplifying reference gene primers gave estimates of nucleated cell counts. The table came from immunoSEQ multiplex PCR; TCRdb's copy has only in-frame clones and leaves some out. That table supplies the V and J calls and clone size; D and trimming were determined from the DNA. Of tens of thousands of clones listed, roughly nine tenths are singletons. Sequencing used peripheral blood. This TCR was sampled from a man aged 65 to 79 with active COVID-19. V and J are TRBV9 and TRBJ2-1; possible D gene TRBD2, 6 bases. CDR3 sequence reads: CASSVMTRAHNEQFF. The CDR3 bases are TGTGCCAGCAGCGTTATGACTAGAGCCCACAATGAGCAGTTCTTC.